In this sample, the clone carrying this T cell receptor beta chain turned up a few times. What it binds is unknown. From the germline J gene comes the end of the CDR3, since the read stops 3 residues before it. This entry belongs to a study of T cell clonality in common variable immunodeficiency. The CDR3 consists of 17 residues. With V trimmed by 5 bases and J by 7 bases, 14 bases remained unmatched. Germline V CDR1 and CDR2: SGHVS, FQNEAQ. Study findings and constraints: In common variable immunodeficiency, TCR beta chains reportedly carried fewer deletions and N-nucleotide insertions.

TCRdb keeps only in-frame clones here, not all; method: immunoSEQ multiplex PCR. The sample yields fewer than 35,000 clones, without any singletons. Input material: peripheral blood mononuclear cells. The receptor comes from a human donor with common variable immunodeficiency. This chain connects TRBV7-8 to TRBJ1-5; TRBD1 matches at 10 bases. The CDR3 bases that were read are TGTGCCAGCAGCCTCGGGACAGGGGTTGGAGGGAAGCAGCCC. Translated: CASSLGTGVGGKQP. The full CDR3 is CASSLGTGVGGKQPQHF.